Each of the 2 T cell receptor beta chains below was sequenced from the same sample in a study of Graves' ophthalmopathy and Graves' hyperthyroidism. The authors amplified TCR beta CDR3 regions, and they did so from RNA transcripts for repertoire sequencing. HTBI-primed first-round RT-PCR preceded second-round multiplex PCR. TCRdb redid the calling of the multiplex PCR reads with MiXCR, one entry per CDR3 protein. The sample holds over a million distinct CDR3 sequences, approximately 35% seen once. Specimen: peripheral blood or thyroid tissue (not recorded which). The source is an adult man with Graves' hyperthyroidism.

The chain joins TRBV2 to TRBJ1-1, with D possibly matching TRBD1 (6 bases). The length of the CDR3 is 14 residues. Trimming left V 6 bases short and J 0 bases short, with 11 bases between. The germline CDR1 and CDR2 sequences are SNHLY and FYNNEI. The CDR3 DNA is TGTGCCAGCAGGACGGGACACCTGAACACTGAAGCTTTCTTT. It translates to CASRTGHLNTEAFF.

This clonotype was seen at least ten times. The chain recombines TRBV7-9 with TRBJ1-5, with 8 bases lining up with TRBD1. V trimming: 3 bases; J trimming: 5 bases; junction bases outside the gene matches: 3. The germline V gene has CDR1 SEHNR and CDR2 FQNEAQ (reference sequence). The CDR3 sequence is 14 residues long. The CDR3 DNA reads TGTGCCAGCAGCTTCTCGACAGGGGATCAGCCCCAGCATTTT. Protein sequence: CASSFSTGDQPQHF.